The text below deals with one T cell receptor beta chain. Here immunoSEQ multiplex PCR was the method, and the copy in TCRdb shows in-frame clones only, minus some. In the table there are 120,000 to 150,000 clones, roughly 90% of which are singletons. The germline CDR1 and CDR2 sequences are MNHNY and SVGAGI (reference sequence). The V end was cut by 5 bases, the J end by 5 bases, with 12 bases between. The CDR3 has 14 amino acids. Participants, roughly 18 to 89 years old, spanned about two dozen US areas. These data come from a study of blood T cell repertoires in COVID-19. Study in general: From T cells, B-cell-depleted T cells, or PBMCs came the material, which was cDNA or gDNA.

This chain joins TRBV6-6 and TRBJ1-4; D may be TRBD1 (6 bases). Sequencing was performed on PBMCs or T cells enriched from blood (not recorded which). The clonotype was recovered from a woman aged 40 to 50 who had been exposed to COVID-19. The CDR3: CASSNRAENEKLFF. CDR3 in DNA: TGTGCCAGCAGTAACAGGGCGGAGAATGAAAAACTGTTTTTT.